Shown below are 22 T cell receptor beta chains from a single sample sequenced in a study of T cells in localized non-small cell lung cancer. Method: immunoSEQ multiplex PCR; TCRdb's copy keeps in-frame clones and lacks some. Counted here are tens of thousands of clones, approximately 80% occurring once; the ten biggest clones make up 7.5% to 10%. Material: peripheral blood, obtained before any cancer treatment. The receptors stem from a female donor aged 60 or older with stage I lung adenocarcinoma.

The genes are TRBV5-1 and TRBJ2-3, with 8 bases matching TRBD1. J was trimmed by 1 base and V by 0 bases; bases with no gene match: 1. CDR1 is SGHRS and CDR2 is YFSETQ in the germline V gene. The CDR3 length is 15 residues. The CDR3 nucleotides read TGCGCCAGCAGCTTGGTGGGACAGGGCACAGATACGCAGTATTTT. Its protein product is CASSLVGQGTDTQYF.

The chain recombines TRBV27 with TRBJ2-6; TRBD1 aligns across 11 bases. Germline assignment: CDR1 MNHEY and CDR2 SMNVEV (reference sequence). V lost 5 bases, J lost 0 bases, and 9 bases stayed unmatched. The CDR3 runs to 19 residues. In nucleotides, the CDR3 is TGTGCCAGCAGTCCCGACCGGACAGGGGGCGCCTCTGGGGCCAACGTCCTGACTTTC. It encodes CASSPDRTGGASGANVLTF.

The CDR3 nucleotides are TGTGCCAGCAGTTACTCCCCGGACTCCTACGAGCAGTACTTC. This gives the protein CASSYSPDSYEQYF. The chain couples TRBV6-5 to TRBJ2-7, with D hard to call. Germline V gives CDR1 MNHEY, CDR2 SVGAGI. V lost 0 bases, J lost 0 bases, and 6 bases lay in between. The CDR3 runs 14 residues.

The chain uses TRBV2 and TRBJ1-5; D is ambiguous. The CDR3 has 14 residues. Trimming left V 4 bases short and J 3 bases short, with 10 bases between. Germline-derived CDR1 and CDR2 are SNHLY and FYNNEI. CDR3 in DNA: TGTGCCAGCAGTGCTAAAGGGTTCAATCAGCCCCAGCATTTT. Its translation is CASSAKGFNQPQHF.

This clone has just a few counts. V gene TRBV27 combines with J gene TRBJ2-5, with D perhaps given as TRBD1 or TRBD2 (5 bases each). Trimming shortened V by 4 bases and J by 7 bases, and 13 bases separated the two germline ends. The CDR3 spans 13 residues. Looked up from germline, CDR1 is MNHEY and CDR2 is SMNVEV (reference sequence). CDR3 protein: CASSSRDVGTQYF. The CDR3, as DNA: TGTGCCAGCAGTTCCCGGGACGTTGGGACCCAGTACTTC.

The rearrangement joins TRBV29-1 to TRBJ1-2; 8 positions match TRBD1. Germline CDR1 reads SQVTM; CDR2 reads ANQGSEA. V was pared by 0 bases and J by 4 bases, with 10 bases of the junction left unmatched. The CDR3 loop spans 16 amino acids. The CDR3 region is CSVEDRGLGFGYGYTF. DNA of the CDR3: TGCAGCGTTGAAGACAGGGGGCTTGGTTTTGGCTATGGCTACACCTTC. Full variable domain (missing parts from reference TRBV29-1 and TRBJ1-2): SAVISQKPSRDICQRGTSLTIQCQVDSQVTMMFWYRQQPGQSLTLIATANQGSEATYESGFVIDKFPISRPNLTFSTLTVSNMSPEDSSIYLCSVEDRGLGFGYGYTFGSGTRLTVV.

DNA of the CDR3: TGTGCCAGCAGCCCCTCTGGGGCCAACGTCCTGACTTTC. This sequence encodes CASSPSGANVLTF. The rearrangement joins TRBV25-1 to TRBJ2-6; no clear D. The CDR3 length is 13 residues. Trimming removed 6 bases from V and 0 bases from J, with 3 bases in between. Germline CDR1 reads MGHDK; CDR2 reads SYGVNS.

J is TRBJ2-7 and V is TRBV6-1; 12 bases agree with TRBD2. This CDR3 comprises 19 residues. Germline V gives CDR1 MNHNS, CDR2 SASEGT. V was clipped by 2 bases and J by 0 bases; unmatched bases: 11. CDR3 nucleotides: TGTGCCAGCAGTGAATTGAAACTAGCGGGGGGCCTTCTCTCCTACGAGCAGTACTTC. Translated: CASSELKLAGGLLSYEQYF.

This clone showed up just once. The CDR3, as DNA: TGTGCCAGTAGTACCTCCACAGGGGGCCGGGAGCAGTACTTC. This codes for CASSTSTGGREQYF. The chain recombines TRBV19 with TRBJ2-7; 9 nucleotides align to TRBD1. Per the germline V gene, CDR1 is LNHDA and CDR2 is SQIVND (reference sequence). This CDR3 spans 14 amino acids. V lost 4 bases, J lost 7 bases, and 8 bases stayed unmatched.

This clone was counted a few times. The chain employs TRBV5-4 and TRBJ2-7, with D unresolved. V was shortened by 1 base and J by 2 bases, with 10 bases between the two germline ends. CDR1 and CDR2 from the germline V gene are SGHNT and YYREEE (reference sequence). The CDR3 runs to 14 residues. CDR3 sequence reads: CASSLKGLPYEQYF. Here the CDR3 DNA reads TGTGCCAGCAGCTTGAAAGGTCTTCCCTACGAGCAGTACTTC.

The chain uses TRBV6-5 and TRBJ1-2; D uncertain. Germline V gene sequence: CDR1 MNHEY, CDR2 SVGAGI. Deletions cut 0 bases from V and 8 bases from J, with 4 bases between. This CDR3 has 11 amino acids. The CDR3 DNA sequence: TGTGCCAGCAGTTACTCCGACGGCTACACCTTC. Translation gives CASSYSDGYTF.

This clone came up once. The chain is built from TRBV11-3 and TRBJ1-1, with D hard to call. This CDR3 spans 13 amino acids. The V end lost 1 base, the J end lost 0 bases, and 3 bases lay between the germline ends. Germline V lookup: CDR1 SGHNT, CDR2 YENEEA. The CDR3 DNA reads TGTGCCAGCAGCTTAGGAGTGAACACTGAAGCTTTCTTT. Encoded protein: CASSLGVNTEAFF.

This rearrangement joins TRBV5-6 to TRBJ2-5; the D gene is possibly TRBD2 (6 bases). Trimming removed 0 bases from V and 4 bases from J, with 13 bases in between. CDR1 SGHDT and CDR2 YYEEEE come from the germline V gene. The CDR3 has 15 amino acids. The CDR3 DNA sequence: TGTGCCAGCAGCTTGGTGGCGGGACCCGGAGAGACCCAGTACTTC. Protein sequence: CASSLVAGPGETQYF.

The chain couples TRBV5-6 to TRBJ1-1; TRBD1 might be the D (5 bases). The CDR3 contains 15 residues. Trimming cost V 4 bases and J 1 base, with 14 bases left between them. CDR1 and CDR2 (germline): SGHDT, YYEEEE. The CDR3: CASSKVPGTNTEAFF. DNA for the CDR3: TGTGCCAGCAGCAAAGTCCCAGGGACGAACACTGAAGCTTTCTTT.

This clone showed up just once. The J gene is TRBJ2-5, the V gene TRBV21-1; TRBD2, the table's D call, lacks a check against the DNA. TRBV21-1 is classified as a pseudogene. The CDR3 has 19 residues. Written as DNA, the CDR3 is TGTGCCAGCAGCAAAAGTCCTAGCGGGGGGACCGAGGGGGAAGAGACCCAGTACTTC. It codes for CASSKSPSGGTEGEETQYF.

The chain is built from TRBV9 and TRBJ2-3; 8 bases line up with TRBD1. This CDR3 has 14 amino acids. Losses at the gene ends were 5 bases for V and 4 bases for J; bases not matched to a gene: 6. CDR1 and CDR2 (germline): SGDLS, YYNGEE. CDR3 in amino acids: CASSGQGIPDTQYF. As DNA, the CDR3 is TGTGCCAGCAGTGGACAGGGTATCCCAGATACGCAGTATTTT.

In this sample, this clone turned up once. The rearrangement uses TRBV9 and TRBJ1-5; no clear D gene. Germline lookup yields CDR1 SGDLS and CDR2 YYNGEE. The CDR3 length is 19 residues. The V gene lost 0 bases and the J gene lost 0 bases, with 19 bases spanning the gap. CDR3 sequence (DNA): TGTGCCAGCAGCGTAGAGCGACGCCGGGCCGATATTAGCAATCAGCCCCAGCATTTT. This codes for CASSVERRRADISNQPQHF.

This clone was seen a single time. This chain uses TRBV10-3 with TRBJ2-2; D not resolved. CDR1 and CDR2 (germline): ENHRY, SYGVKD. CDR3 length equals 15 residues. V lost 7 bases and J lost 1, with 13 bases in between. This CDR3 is CAITPGVGNTGELFF. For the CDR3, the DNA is TGTGCCATCACCCCCGGAGTGGGGAACACCGGGGAGCTGTTTTTT.

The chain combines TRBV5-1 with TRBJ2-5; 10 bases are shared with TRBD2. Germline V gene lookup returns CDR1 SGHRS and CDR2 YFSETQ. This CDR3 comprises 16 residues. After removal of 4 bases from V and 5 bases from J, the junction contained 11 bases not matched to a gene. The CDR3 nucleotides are TGCGCCAGCAGCCCCGGAGCGGGGGGGCCGGGGGAGACCCAGTACTTC. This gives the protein CASSPGAGGPGETQYF.

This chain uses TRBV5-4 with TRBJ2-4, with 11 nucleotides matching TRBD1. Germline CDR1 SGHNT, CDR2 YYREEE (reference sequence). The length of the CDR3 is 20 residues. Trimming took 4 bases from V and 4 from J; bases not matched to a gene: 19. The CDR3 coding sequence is TGTGCCAGCAGCCCTTCCAGAGGACAGGGGGCAATTTTGGGGAAAAACATTCAGTACTTC. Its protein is CASSPSRGQGAILGKNIQYF.

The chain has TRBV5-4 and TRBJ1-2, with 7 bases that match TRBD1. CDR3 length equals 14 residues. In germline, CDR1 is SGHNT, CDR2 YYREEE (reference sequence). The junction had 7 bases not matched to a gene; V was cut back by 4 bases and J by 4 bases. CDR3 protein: CASSLIGGPYGYTF. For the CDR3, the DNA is TGTGCCAGCAGCCTAATAGGGGGCCCCTATGGCTACACCTTC. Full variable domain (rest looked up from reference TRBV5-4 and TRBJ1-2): ETGVTQSPTHLIKTRGQQVTLRCSSQSGHNTVSWYQQALGQGPQFIFQYYREEENGRGNFPPRFSGLQFPNYSSELNVNALELDDSALYLCASSLIGGPYGYTFGSGTRLTVV.

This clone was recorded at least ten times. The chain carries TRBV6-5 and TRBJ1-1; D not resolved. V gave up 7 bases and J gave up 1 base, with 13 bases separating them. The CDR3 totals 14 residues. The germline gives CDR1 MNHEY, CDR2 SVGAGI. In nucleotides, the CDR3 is TGTGCCAGCACCAGTAGTGAGCCGAACACTGAAGCTTTCTTT. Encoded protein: CASTSSEPNTEAFF.